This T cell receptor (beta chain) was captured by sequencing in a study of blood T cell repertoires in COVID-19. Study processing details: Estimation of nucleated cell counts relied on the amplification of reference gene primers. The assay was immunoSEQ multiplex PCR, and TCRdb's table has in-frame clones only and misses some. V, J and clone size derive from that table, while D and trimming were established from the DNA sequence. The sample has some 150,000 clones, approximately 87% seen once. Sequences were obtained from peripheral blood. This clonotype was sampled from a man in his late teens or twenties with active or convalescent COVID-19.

The CDR3 protein is CASSLFQGNTEAFF. CDR3 nucleotides: TGCGCCAGCAGCTTATTTCAGGGGAACACTGAAGCTTTCTTT. This rearrangement joins TRBV5-1 to TRBJ1-1, with D maybe TRBD1 (5 bases). Germline CDR1 and CDR2: SGHRS and YFSETQ. CDR3 length equals 14 residues. V shed 2 bases and J shed 1 base, with 9 bases lying between them.